This entry lists 29 T cell receptor beta chains sequenced from one sample in a study of blood T cell repertoires in COVID-19. Profiling relied on immunoSEQ multiplex PCR, and the TCRdb table lists in-frame clones only, not all of them. This table holds roughly 250,000 clones, approximately 90% found once. Sequencing input: PBMCs or T cells enriched from blood (not recorded which). These receptors all come from a woman aged 35 to 49 with acute COVID-19.

The gene calls are TRBV28 and TRBJ2-7, with D tentatively TRBD1 (6 bases). The germline V gene encodes CDR1 MDHEN and CDR2 SYDVKM. The CDR3 totals 14 residues. V was pared by 4 bases and J by 2 bases, with 12 bases between. CDR3 loop: CASSYAGQTYEQYF. CDR3 nucleotide sequence: TGTGCCAGCAGTTACGCAGGACAGACCTACGAGCAGTACTTC.

Only one count was recorded for this clone. The CDR3 here is CASSRLGEVLETQYF. CDR3 DNA sequence: TGTGCCAGCAGCCGGTTAGGAGAGGTTTTAGAGACCCAGTACTTC. The chain couples TRBV11-2 to TRBJ2-5, with D unresolved. Trimming took 5 bases from V and 4 from J, leaving 17 bases between them. Looked up from germline, CDR1 is SGHAT and CDR2 is FQNNGV. This CDR3 region has 15 residues.

This CDR3 is CASSHRGISYEQYF. CDR3 in DNA: TGTGCCAGCAGCCACAGGGGAATCTCCTACGAGCAGTACTTC. The rearrangement joins TRBV21-1 to TRBJ2-7; the table's D call, TRBD1, has no DNA check behind it. TRBV21-1 is a pseudogene. The CDR3 has 14 amino acids.

The CDR3: CATSDIQGANTGELFF. The CDR3 DNA sequence: TGTGCCACCAGTGATATACAGGGGGCGAACACCGGGGAGCTGTTTTTT. The chain links TRBV24-1 to TRBJ2-2; TRBD1 matches 8 bases. The CDR3 has 16 amino acids. V was clipped by 3 bases and J by 0 bases; unmatched bases: 2. Germline CDR1 KGHDR, CDR2 SFDVKD.

The V call is TRBV6-1, the J call TRBJ2-7; a weak D match, TRBD2 (5 bases). V gave up 2 bases and J gave up 0 bases, with 14 bases separating them. CDR3 length: 16 residues. Germline lookup yields CDR1 MNHNS and CDR2 SASEGT. This CDR3 reads CASSEIGYAGSYEQYV. The CDR3 coding sequence is TGTGCCAGCAGTGAAATCGGGTACGCGGGCTCCTACGAGCAGTACGTC.

The rearrangement uses TRBV29-1 and TRBJ1-5; D is perhaps TRBD1 (6 bases). Germline V gene data show CDR1 as SQVTM and CDR2 as ANQGSEA. V was pared by 6 bases and J by 5 bases, with 17 bases between. The CDR3 has 14 residues. DNA of the CDR3: TGCAGCGTCGCCCCAGGGGATTACGATCAGCCCCAGCATTTT. Protein sequence: CSVAPGDYDQPQHF.

The chain joins TRBV4-1 to TRBJ1-1; TRBD1 is a possible D gene (5 bases). The germline V gene encodes CDR1 MGHRA and CDR2 YSYEKL. CDR3 size: 15 residues. V was pared by 0 bases and J by 7 bases, with 15 bases between. The CDR3 reads CASSQDSGGGIEAFF. The CDR3 DNA is TGCGCCAGCAGCCAAGACTCTGGGGGAGGCATTGAAGCTTTCTTT.

This chain uses TRBV19 with TRBJ1-2, with D maybe TRBD1 (5 bases). Germline lookup yields CDR1 LNHDA and CDR2 SQIVND (reference sequence). Trimming left V 2 bases short and J 10 bases short, with 17 bases between. CDR3 length: 14 residues. CDR3 amino acids: CASSIPAGSNSYTF. The CDR3 DNA is TGTGCCAGTAGTATACCCGCAGGGTCCAACTCCTACACCTTC.

The chain combines TRBV10-2 with TRBJ1-5; 9 nucleotides line up with TRBD1. With V trimmed by 3 bases and J by 0 bases, 3 bases remained unmatched. The CDR3 has 16 residues. Germline V gene sequence: CDR1 WSHSY, CDR2 SAAADI. The CDR3 loop is CASSDGTGYSNQPQHF. The CDR3 DNA reads TGCGCCAGCAGTGATGGGACAGGGTATAGCAATCAGCCCCAGCATTTT.

The chain joins TRBV2 to TRBJ2-1; 9 bases are shared with TRBD1. Losses at the gene ends were 6 bases for V and 2 bases for J; bases not matched to a gene: 8. Germline assignment: CDR1 SNHLY and CDR2 FYNNEI. The CDR3 consists of 16 residues. CDR3 protein: CASRPRTGVTYNEQFF. The CDR3 DNA sequence: TGTGCCAGCAGGCCCCGGACAGGGGTAACCTACAATGAGCAGTTCTTC.

The chain joins TRBV5-6 to TRBJ2-7, with D possibly matching TRBD2 (6 bases). CDR1 and CDR2 from the germline V gene are SGHDT and YYEEEE. V lost 4 bases and J 7 bases, leaving 21 bases between the germline ends. The length of the CDR3 is 15 residues. The CDR3 DNA reads as TGTGCCAGCAGCCGGGGTTGGTTCCAACGGGGGGAGCAGTACTTC. It yields the protein CASSRGWFQRGEQYF.

The CDR3 nucleotides are TGTGCCAGCAGGGACGGGAGTAATGAAAAACTGTTTTTT. Residues: CASRDGSNEKLFF. This chain connects TRBV5-4 to TRBJ1-4; D uncertain. Trimming cost V 5 bases and J 4 bases, with 9 bases left between them. CDR3 size: 13 residues. In germline, CDR1 is SGHNT, CDR2 YYREEE (reference sequence).

This rearrangement joins TRBV6-5 to TRBJ2-7, with D possibly matching TRBD2 (5 bases). The V and J ends lost 0 bases and 3 bases respectively, with 12 bases between them. The CDR3 runs to 15 residues. Germline CDR1 MNHEY, CDR2 SVGAGI. The CDR3 sequence is CASSYSWRGIYEQYF. As DNA, the CDR3 is TGTGCCAGCAGTTACTCGTGGAGAGGGATCTACGAGCAGTACTTC.

The chain links TRBV7-9 to TRBJ1-1; 7 nucleotides align to TRBD1. The CDR3 extends over 14 amino acids. Germline-derived CDR1 and CDR2 are SEHNR and FQNEAQ (reference sequence). The V gene end was trimmed by 2 bases and the J gene end by 1 base; junction bases not matched to a gene: 1. The CDR3 DNA reads TGTGCCAGCAGCTTACCAGGGGGGAACACTGAAGCTTTCTTT. The encoded protein is CASSLPGGNTEAFF.

The V call is TRBV18, the J call TRBJ2-7; D is unresolved. This CDR3 is built from 13 residues. Trimming removed 3 bases at V and 0 bases at J, with 6 bases between. CDR1 KGHSH and CDR2 LQKENI come from the germline V gene. CDR3 sequence reads: CASSPGSSYEQYV. CDR3 nucleotides: TGTGCCAGCTCACCTGGTAGCTCCTACGAGCAGTACGTC.

On this clone itself: The same CDR3 arises from other DNA sequences in this sample as well. The chain carries TRBV10-3 and TRBJ2-7; tentatively, D is TRBD2 (6 bases). The CDR3 contains 13 residues. Per germline, CDR1 ENHRY and CDR2 SYGVKD. Trimming left V 2 bases short and J 4 bases short, with 9 bases between. This CDR3 reads CAISEGGTYEQYV. In DNA form, the CDR3 reads TGTGCCATCAGTGAGGGCGGGACGTACGAGCAGTACGTC.

The V and J genes are TRBV18 and TRBJ1-1; D is perhaps TRBD1 (6 bases). Trimming pared 2 bases from V and 4 bases from J, leaving 11 bases between. CDR1 and CDR2 (germline): KGHSH, LQKENI. CDR3 length: 14 residues. Written as DNA, the CDR3 is TGTGCCAGCTCACCAGGGGCAGGGGTCACTGAAGCTTTCTTT. Protein product: CASSPGAGVTEAFF.

CDR3 bases: TGTGCCAGCAGCTTAGACCACAGGGAAAGCAATCAGCCCCAGCATTTT. It codes for CASSLDHRESNQPQHF. The V and J genes are TRBV7-8 and TRBJ1-5; D may be TRBD1 (6 bases). V was cut by 1 base and J by 1 base, with 11 bases left in between. The CDR3 has 16 residues. Germline assignment: CDR1 SGHVS and CDR2 FQNEAQ.

V and J are TRBV5-6 and TRBJ1-2; D ambiguous. CDR1 SGHDT and CDR2 YYEEEE come from the germline V gene. The V gene lost 0 bases and the J gene lost 5 bases, with 11 bases spanning the gap. There are 14 residues in the CDR3. In DNA form, the CDR3 reads TGTGCCAGCAGCTTGGCCCAGCGGCCATATGGCTACACCTTC. It is translated as CASSLAQRPYGYTF.

The rearrangement links TRBV3-1 (or the pseudogene TRBV3-2) to TRBJ2-5; 10 bases match TRBD2. The CDR3 is 15 amino acids. Germline lookup yields CDR1 LGHDT and CDR2 YNNKEL (reference sequence). Germline trimming cut 4 bases from V and 4 bases from J; bases unmatched to any gene: 6. This chain's CDR3 is CASSPLAGAGETQYF. As DNA, the CDR3 is TGTGCCAGCAGCCCTCTAGCGGGAGCGGGAGAGACCCAGTACTTC.

The chain joins TRBV27 to TRBJ2-2; TRBD1 is a possible D gene (5 bases). V lost 5 bases to trimming and J lost 3 bases, with 10 bases between them. Germline CDR1 is MNHEY and CDR2 is SMNVEV (reference sequence). This CDR3 is 14 amino acids long. The CDR3 loop is CASSVQGYTGELFF. Written as DNA, the CDR3 is TGTGCCAGCAGTGTCCAGGGTTACACCGGGGAGCTGTTTTTT.

This chain joins TRBV7-9 and TRBJ1-1; a possible D gene is TRBD1 (5 bases). CDR3 size: 14 residues. V gave up 4 bases and J gave up 4 bases, with 13 bases separating them. CDR1 SEHNR and CDR2 FQNEAQ come from the germline V gene (reference sequence). The CDR3 DNA follows: TGTGCCAGCAGCTCGCTAGACAGCCTCACTGAAGCTTTCTTT. This translates into CASSSLDSLTEAFF.

The chain links TRBV7-2 to TRBJ2-3, with D perhaps TRBD1 (5 bases). The germline gives CDR1 SGHTA, CDR2 FQGNSA. V was cut by 7 bases and J by 14 bases, with 22 bases left in between. The CDR3 runs to 13 residues. The CDR3 sequence: CASTTGPASSGYF. The CDR3 DNA sequence: TGTGCCAGCACCACAGGCCCGGCGTCCTCTGGGTATTTT.

J is TRBJ1-1 and V is TRBV27; 12 nucleotides match TRBD1. This CDR3 region has 15 residues. The trim removed 6 bases at V and 10 bases at J, leaving 12 bases unmatched. Germline V CDR1 and CDR2: MNHEY, SMNVEV (reference sequence). Here the CDR3 DNA reads TGTGCCAGCAGCGGGGACAGGGGGCGCATTCTAGGAGCTTTCTTT. Protein product: CASSGDRGRILGAFF.

V and J are TRBV7-9 and TRBJ1-2; D is unresolved. V lost 5 bases and J lost 6, with 16 bases in between. Germline CDR1 is SEHNR and CDR2 is FQNEAQ (reference sequence). The CDR3 spans 14 residues. Written as DNA, the CDR3 is TGTGCCAGCAGCCCGGGAGTAGGTTTGGATGGCTACACCTTC. Protein product: CASSPGVGLDGYTF.

CDR3 DNA sequence: TGTGCCAGCAGTACATCCCTGGGACAGGGGATTGGCTACACCTTC. It encodes CASSTSLGQGIGYTF. The genes are TRBV28 and TRBJ1-2; 10 nucleotides agree with TRBD1. Germline V gives CDR1 MDHEN, CDR2 SYDVKM. This CDR3 comprises 15 residues. Trimming took 5 bases from V and 7 from J; bases not matched to a gene: 10.

The chain carries TRBV5-4 and TRBJ2-3; TRBD2 might be the D (6 bases). Germline-derived CDR1 and CDR2 are SGHNT and YYREEE (reference sequence). The CDR3 is 17 amino acids. V was pared by 4 bases and J by 2 bases, with 20 bases between. The CDR3 loop is CASSDTKGTLSTDTQYF. The CDR3 nucleotides are TGTGCCAGCAGCGACACAAAGGGGACTTTATCCACAGATACGCAGTATTTT.

The V gene is TRBV18, the J gene TRBJ2-1; no clear D. Deletions cut 6 bases from V and 0 bases from J, with 15 bases between. The CDR3 spans 16 residues. Germline V gene data show CDR1 as KGHSH and CDR2 as LQKENI. The CDR3 DNA sequence: TGTGCCAGCTCCCTTACAGCCCTTAGCTCCTACAATGAGCAGTTCTTC. Protein: CASSLTALSSYNEQFF.

This sequence joins TRBV7-2 and TRBJ2-3, with unresolved D. Deletions cut 5 bases from V and 6 bases from J, with 6 bases between. The CDR3 runs 11 residues. Germline assignment: CDR1 SGHTA and CDR2 FQGNSA. This CDR3 reads CASSLVDTQYF. As DNA, the CDR3 is TGTGCCAGCAGCCTCGTCGATACGCAGTATTTT.